Listed below are T cell receptor beta chains from one sample, sequenced in a study of neurological immune-mediated disorders. A single record per CDR3 protein comes from TCRdb applying MiXCR to the 5' RACE reads. The sample yields roughly 56,000 distinct CDR3 sequences, over 10% seen once. Sample: PBMCs. All receptors come from a man aged 60 to 69 in good health. Each CDR3 is given with its conserved first and last residue. The D gene is left open where the match is weak. A row's size may be missing; if present it is once, few, many or a size class.

abundance	len	d_gene	j_gene	v_gene	CDR3aa	CDR3nt
many	15	.	TRBJ2-5	TRBV4-3	CASSQGTGPGETQYF	TGCGCCAGCAGCCAAGGGACGGGACCAGGGGAGACCCAGTACTTC
many	11	.	TRBJ1-2	TRBV29-1	CSADGNYGYTF	TGCAGCGCGGACGGGAACTATGGCTACACCTTC
.	13	.	TRBJ1-1	TRBV12-3/TRBV12-4	CASSFVRNTEAFF	TGTGCCAGCAGTTTCGTAAGGAACACTGAAGCTTTCTTT
many	14	.	TRBJ2-6	TRBV12-3/TRBV12-4	CASSLRSGANVLTF	TGTGCCAGCAGTTTGCGCTCTGGGGCCAACGTCCTGACTTTC
many	17	.	TRBJ1-6	TRBV5-1	CASSLEGRSSYNSPLHF	TGCGCCAGCAGCTTGGAGGGGCGGAGCTCCTATAATTCACCCCTCCACTTT
many	16	TRBD1	TRBJ1-5	TRBV20-1	CSARSTGENSNQPQHF	TGCAGTGCTCGGAGTACAGGGGAAAATAGCAATCAGCCCCAGCATTTT
many	15	TRBD1	TRBJ2-5	TRBV6-2/TRBV6-3	CASSYKDRVGETQYF	TGTGCCAGCAGTTACAAGGACAGGGTCGGGGAGACCCAGTACTTC
few	15	.	TRBJ2-1	TRBV5-1	CASSLGTYPGGEQFF	TGCGCCAGCAGCTTGGGGACCTACCCCGGGGGTGAGCAGTTCTTC
many	17	TRBD2	TRBJ2-2	TRBV5-1	CASSLETSGTNTGELFF	TGCGCCAGCAGCTTGGAGACTAGCGGAACGAACACCGGGGAGCTGTTTTTT
many	14	.	TRBJ2-7	TRBV11-2	CASSLTRSSYEQYF	TGTGCCAGCAGCTTAACGCGTTCTTCCTACGAGCAGTACTTC
many	16	TRBD1	TRBJ2-1	TRBV13	CASSAGQGALYNEQFF	TGTGCCAGCAGCGCAGGACAGGGGGCCCTCTACAATGAGCAGTTCTTC
many	14	TRBD2	TRBJ2-1	TRBV7-2	CASSPGLAGSPPFF	TGTGCCAGCAGCCCCGGACTAGCGGGGTCCCCTCCGTTCTTC
many	14	.	TRBJ2-3	TRBV7-7	CASSLLTSTDTQYF	TGTGCCAGCAGCCTGTTAACTAGCACAGATACGCAGTATTTT
many	15	TRBD1	TRBJ2-1	TRBV9	CASSVVQGAQDEQFF	TGTGCCAGCAGCGTTGTGCAGGGGGCGCAGGATGAGCAGTTCTTC
many	11	.	TRBJ1-2	TRBV12-3/TRBV12-4	CASSERGGYTF	TGTGCCAGCAGCGAGCGTGGTGGCTACACCTTC
many	16	.	TRBJ1-4	TRBV20-1	CSARDRGAATNEKLFF	TGCAGTGCTAGAGATAGGGGGGCCGCAACTAATGAAAAACTGTTTTTT
many	15	TRBD1	TRBJ1-2	TRBV28	CASSPRTGGLYGYTF	TGTGCCAGCAGTCCCCGGACAGGGGGCCTGTATGGCTACACCTTC
many	16	TRBD1	TRBJ2-3	TRBV15	CATSNDNRGLRGTQYF	TGTGCCACCAGCAACGACAACAGGGGGCTGAGGGGGACGCAGTATTTT
few	13	.	TRBJ2-3	TRBV11-2	CASSLDGGDTQYF	TGTGCCAGCAGCTTAGACGGAGGGGATACGCAGTATTTT
many	15	TRBD1	TRBJ1-2	TRBV6-5	CATSTPGQSNYGYTF	TGTGCCACCTCCACGCCGGGACAGAGTAACTATGGCTACACCTTC
many	17	.	TRBJ2-3	TRBV20-1	CSARDPLGGGRTDTQYF	TGCAGTGCTAGAGATCCCTTGGGGGGGGGCCGTACAGATACGCAGTATTTT
few	14	.	TRBJ1-1	TRBV11-3	CASSLDSDNTEAFF	TGTGCCAGCAGCTTAGATTCAGACAACACTGAAGCTTTCTTT
many	15	TRBD1	TRBJ1-5	TRBV20-1	CSARRGGATNQPQHF	TGCAGTGCTAGGAGAGGGGGCGCTACCAATCAGCCCCAGCATTTT
many	14	.	TRBJ2-2	TRBV3-1	CASSQGGNTGELFF	TGTGCCAGCAGCCAAGGCGGAAACACCGGGGAGCTGTTTTTT
many	17	TRBD1	TRBJ1-2	TRBV7-9	CASSLAGTDHSGTGYTF	TGTGCCAGCAGCTTAGCTGGGACAGATCACTCAGGCACTGGCTACACCTTC
many	15	.	TRBJ2-7	TRBV5-1	CASSSGTVSSYEQYF	TGCGCCAGCAGCTCCGGGACTGTGAGCTCCTACGAGCAGTACTTC
many	13	.	TRBJ1-5	TRBV28	CASSWGSRQPQHF	TGTGCCAGCAGTTGGGGCAGCCGACAGCCCCAGCATTTT
many	16	.	TRBJ2-4	TRBV7-2	CASSLAAGLAKNIQYF	TGTGCCAGCAGCTTAGCCGCAGGCCTAGCCAAAAACATTCAGTACTTC